The 22 T cell receptor beta chains reported below all come from one sample, sequenced in a study of human T cells and chemical hapten exposure. One entry per CDR3 protein results from TCRdb running MiXCR on the RACE reads. The sample lists 50,000 to 60,000 distinct CDR3 sequences; around 12% were seen once. Time point indicated: patch test 3, about 24 weeks after DPC sensitization. Treatment in this sample: therapeutic diphenylcyclopropenone sensitization with weekly scalp DPC. This specimen was whole blood, taken in connection with sensitization to the hapten diphenylcyclopropenone (DPC). The source of these receptors is a man aged 25 to 40 with alopecia areata. Some clones in this sample may be carry-over from other donors' samples.

The chain is built from TRBV19 and TRBJ2-2; a weak D match, TRBD2 (6 bases). The ends were cut back, 9 bases at V and 0 bases at J, with 11 bases in the middle. The CDR3 has 14 amino acids. Germline CDR1 and CDR2: LNHDA and SQIVND (reference sequence). The CDR3, as DNA: TGTGCCAGCCGACTAGGGTCGAACACCGGGGAGCTGTTTTTT. Its translation: CASRLGSNTGELFF.

In this sample, this clonotype turned up a few times. V gene TRBV5-1 combines with J gene TRBJ2-1, with 9 bases aligning to TRBD2. Germline CDR1 and CDR2: SGHRS and YFSETQ. J lost 10 bases, V lost 5 bases, and 13 bases had no gene match. The CDR3 extends over 15 amino acids. The CDR3 region is CASRSGTSPEWEQFF. The DNA for the CDR3 is TGCGCCAGCAGGTCCGGGACTAGCCCAGAATGGGAGCAGTTCTTC.

This chain links TRBV5-1 with TRBJ1-4, with D possibly being TRBD1 (6 bases). Germline V gene lookup returns CDR1 SGHRS and CDR2 YFSETQ. This CDR3 spans 16 amino acids. V lost 0 bases and J lost 1, with 10 bases in between. The CDR3 loop is CASSLAGDGTNEKLFF. In DNA, the CDR3 is TGCGCCAGCAGCTTGGCAGGGGATGGAACTAATGAAAAACTGTTTTTT.

V is TRBV2 and J is TRBJ1-1; D possibly corresponds to TRBD1 (5 bases). With 8 bases removed from V and 1 base from J, the gap between germline ends came to 11 bases. From germline, CDR1 is SNHLY and CDR2 FYNNEI. The CDR3 length is 13 residues. DNA of the CDR3: TGTGCCAGCGGTGTGGGGGGGAACACTGAAGCTTTCTTT. Its protein is CASGVGGNTEAFF.

There are many counts of this clonotype. The rearrangement links TRBV12-3 or TRBV12-4 to TRBJ2-2; TRBD1 aligns across 7 bases. The V gene end was trimmed by 5 bases and the J gene end by 2 bases; junction bases not matched to a gene: 11. The CDR3 is 17 amino acids. The CDR3 loop is CASSRDPGQLNTGELFF. In nucleotides, the CDR3 is TGTGCCAGCAGTCGGGACCCGGGACAGCTAAACACCGGGGAGCTGTTTTTT.

This clonotype was picked up many times. The V and J genes are TRBV12-3 or TRBV12-4 and TRBJ1-2, with TRBD1 identical over 9 bases. The CDR3 has 14 amino acids. The junction had 11 bases not matched to a gene; V was cut back by 10 bases and J by 5 bases. The CDR3 loop reads CATTRNDRGYGYTF. CDR3 bases: TGTGCCACTACCCGTAACGACAGGGGGTATGGCTACACCTTC.

This clonotype came up many times. The genes are TRBV24-1 and TRBJ1-5; D remains unclear. The germline V gene encodes CDR1 KGHDR and CDR2 SFDVKD. V was trimmed by 6 bases and J by 1 base, leaving 9 bases between them. The CDR3 consists of 14 residues. CDR3 loop: CATSPRQSNQPQHF. CDR3 in DNA: TGTGCCACCAGTCCCCGGCAAAGCAATCAGCCCCAGCATTTT.

The gene calls are TRBV29-1 and TRBJ2-7; D is undetermined. Germline loops: CDR1 SQVTM, CDR2 ANQGSEA. V lost 3 bases, J lost 4 bases, and 7 bases lay in between. CDR3 length: 11 residues. In nucleotides, the CDR3 is TGCAGCGTTGACGTGTCATACGAGCAGTACTTC. Its translation: CSVDVSYEQYF.

V gene TRBV20-1 combines with J gene TRBJ1-1; no reliable D call. The CDR3 runs 13 residues. CDR1 and CDR2 (germline): DFQATT, SNEGSKA (reference sequence). The V end lost 2 bases, the J end lost 3 bases, and 10 bases lay between the germline ends. The CDR3 spells CSARNSRDTEAFF. The CDR3 DNA sequence: TGCAGTGCTAGAAACAGTAGGGACACTGAAGCTTTCTTT.

This clonotype was found a few times. The chain employs TRBV7-8 and TRBJ1-4; weak D call: TRBD1 (6 bases). Germline values: CDR1 SGHVS, CDR2 FQNEAQ. The CDR3 consists of 16 residues. Trimming removed 4 bases at V and 5 bases at J, with 17 bases between. CDR3 DNA sequence: TGTGCCAGCAGCTCCCCGACAGGAGTCGAGAATGAAAAACTGTTTTTT. The encoded protein is CASSSPTGVENEKLFF. The entire variable domain, with the rest obtained from reference TRBV7-8 and TRBJ1-4, is as follows: GAGVSQSPRYKVAKRGQDVALRCDPISGHVSLFWYQQALGQGPEFLTYFQNEAQLDKSGLPSDRFFAERPEGSVSTLKIQRTQQEDSAVYLCASSSPTGVENEKLFFGSGTQLSVL.

This chain connects TRBV10-3 to TRBJ2-7, with unresolved D. CDR1 is ENHRY, CDR2 SYGVKD, per germline. The CDR3 extends over 11 amino acids. With 4 bases removed from V and 4 bases from J, the gap between germline ends came to 5 bases. The CDR3, as DNA: TGTGCCATCAGTGGGAGTTACGAGCAGTACTTC. Translated, it gives CAISGSYEQYF.

This clonotype was counted a few times. This chain links TRBV7-9 with TRBJ2-3; no reliable D call. The germline V and J ends were trimmed by 6 bases and 5 bases, with 12 bases remaining between them. Germline CDR1 SEHNR, CDR2 FQNEAQ (reference sequence). CDR3 length: 13 residues. The CDR3 region is CASRSSELDTQYF. The CDR3 DNA is TGTGCCAGCAGATCCTCCGAGCTAGATACGCAGTATTTT. Based on the CDR3 plus reference TRBV7-9 and TRBJ2-3, the full variable domain is DTGVSQNPRHKITKRGQNVTFRCDPISEHNRLYWYRQTLGQGPEFLTYFQNEAQLEKSRLLSDRFSAERPKGSFSTLEIQRTEQGDSAMYLCASRSSELDTQYFGPGTRLTVL.

This clonotype was recorded many times. V usage is TRBV12-3 or TRBV12-4 and J usage is TRBJ1-1; no reliable D call. The CDR3 totals 12 residues. V lost 8 bases, J lost 0 bases, and 7 bases lay in between. The CDR3 DNA reads as TGTGCCAGCCTTGGATTGAACACTGAAGCTTTCTTT. Its translation: CASLGLNTEAFF.

The rearrangement joins TRBV28 to TRBJ1-5; no firm D call. This CDR3 has 14 residues. Trimming stripped 6 bases from V and 7 bases from J, with 16 bases between. The germline gives CDR1 MDHEN, CDR2 SYDVKM. The CDR3 DNA is TGTGCCAGCAGACCAACAGTATTCGTGCAGCCCCAGCATTTT. This gives the protein CASRPTVFVQPQHF.

CDR3 coding DNA: TGCAGCGCCAACGGTAATGAGGATGAAGCTTTCTTT. This sequence encodes CSANGNEDEAFF. The chain links TRBV29-1 to TRBJ1-1; D uncertain. Looked up from germline, CDR1 is SQVTM and CDR2 is ANQGSEA. This CDR3 contains 12 residues. V shed 7 bases and J shed 7 bases, with 16 bases lying between them.

This clonotype was seen more than once but under ten times. The chain carries TRBV3-1 and TRBJ1-2, with D possibly matching TRBD1 (5 bases). This CDR3 has 14 residues. Germline-derived CDR1 and CDR2 are LGHDT and YNNKEL (reference sequence). V was trimmed by 1 base and J by 0 bases, leaving 6 bases between them. CDR3 DNA: TGTGCCAGCAGCCAAGCAGGGACTAACTATGGCTACACCTTC. This translates into CASSQAGTNYGYTF.

This clonotype was observed at least ten times. The chain couples TRBV7-6 to TRBJ2-5; D gene uncertain. Trimming took 3 bases from V and 7 from J, leaving 12 bases between them. This CDR3 is 13 amino acids long. Germline assignment: CDR1 SGHVS and CDR2 FNYEAQ. CDR3 in amino acids: CASSFSSLSTQYF. For the CDR3, the DNA is TGTGCCAGCAGCTTCTCGTCTCTCTCGACCCAGTACTTC.

This clonotype has at least ten counts. The rearrangement joins TRBV18 to TRBJ1-4; TRBD1 matches at 10 bases. This CDR3 is 15 amino acids long. Losses at the gene ends were 3 bases for V and 5 bases for J; bases not matched to a gene: 3. Germline V CDR1 and CDR2: KGHSH, LQKENI. The CDR3 sequence: CASSPGQGRNEKLFF. In DNA form, the CDR3 reads TGTGCCAGCTCACCGGGACAGGGGAGGAATGAAAAACTGTTTTTT.

This chain's CDR3 is CASSASSGANVLTF. The CDR3 DNA reads as TGTGCCAGCAGCGCAAGCTCTGGGGCCAACGTCCTGACTTTC. The chain links TRBV6-4 to TRBJ2-6; D call uncertain. The CDR3 spans 14 residues. V was shortened by 6 bases and J by 0 bases, with 6 bases between the two germline ends. Germline values: CDR1 MRHNA, CDR2 SNTAGT.

This clonotype was detected only a few times. V gene TRBV10-3 combines with J gene TRBJ2-1, with D unresolved. The CDR3 has 13 residues. CDR1 is ENHRY, CDR2 SYGVKD, per germline. V was trimmed by 2 bases and J by 2 bases, leaving 4 bases between them. CDR3 residues: CAISEPAYNEQFF. CDR3 coding DNA: TGTGCCATCAGTGAGCCAGCCTACAATGAGCAGTTCTTC.

The rearrangement uses TRBV20-1 and TRBJ2-7; 12 bases agree with TRBD2. CDR1 DFQATT and CDR2 SNEGSKA come from the germline V gene (reference sequence). V gave up 5 bases and J gave up 0 bases; unmatched junction bases: 11. This CDR3 has 17 amino acids. CDR3 sequence (DNA): TGCAGTGCTTTACCCGGGACTAGCGGGTTAAGCTCCTACGAGCAGTACTTC. It translates to CSALPGTSGLSSYEQYF.

In its sample, this clonotype was seen many times. The rearrangement joins TRBV6-6 to TRBJ1-6; 8 positions agree with TRBD1. The J segment lost 10 bases and the V segment lost 8 bases, leaving 4 bases of the junction unmatched. There are 12 residues in the CDR3. Per the germline V gene, CDR1 is MNHNY and CDR2 is SVGAGI (reference sequence). The CDR3, as DNA: TGTGCCAGCGAACAGGGGGACTCACCCCTCCACTTT. Amino acids: CASEQGDSPLHF.